This T cell receptor (beta chain) was identified during a study of shared clonotypes between healthy human individuals. There are 15 residues in the CDR3. Trimming left V 0 bases short and J 1 base short, with 9 bases between. Germline V gene data show CDR1 as MNHNY and CDR2 as SVGAGI (reference sequence). On this clone itself: The antigen remains unidentified.

TCRdb's copy holds only in-frame clones and misses some; the assay was immunoSEQ multiplex PCR. The table includes about 680,000 clones, about three quarters detected once. Study-wide results and caveats: Estimated richness values were generally larger in naive subsets than in memory subsets.

The sequenced sample consisted of memory CD4+ T cells sorted from blood. The subset was: CD45RA-negative fraction. The TCR originated in a woman aged 30 to 39 in good health. The J gene is TRBJ2-5, the V gene TRBV6-6; D uncertain. The CDR3 spells CASSYSSQLQETQYF. The CDR3 nucleotides are TGTGCCAGCAGTTACTCGTCTCAGCTCCAAGAGACCCAGTACTTC.